Presented here are 30 T cell receptor beta chains from one specimen sequenced in a study of PD-L1 blockade in urothelial cancer (dated by TCRdb to 2016 to 2017). Taken with the paper, the label for time point translates to: pretreatment peripheral blood. The library was made by the immunoSEQ multiplex PCR assay. What TCRdb holds here is the immuneACCESS table cut down to in-frame rearrangements. Part of the clones is not present; checked against another copy, under half of the missing clones reflect an unresolved V gene, and the others are unexplained. This sample has 30,000 to 35,000 clones in its table, and roughly 84% of those were observed once. 15% to 19% of the sample is held by the ten biggest clonotypes. Sequencing used PBMCs, obtained around atezolizumab (anti-PD-L1) treatment. The receptors were gathered from a man between 60 and 75 years old with urothelial cancer.

The J gene is TRBJ1-3, the V gene TRBV4-3; 9 positions match TRBD1. CDR1 LGHNA and CDR2 YSLEER come from the germline V gene. V was pared by 1 base and J by 4 bases, with 8 bases of the junction left unmatched. This CDR3 is built from 17 residues. The CDR3 region is CASSQVNTGGAGNTIYF. CDR3 bases: TGCGCCAGCAGCCAAGTCAATACAGGGGGCGCCGGAAACACCATATATTTT.

The chain joins TRBV11-2 to TRBJ2-3; weak D call: TRBD2 (6 bases). The CDR3 totals 14 residues. Deletions cut 3 bases from V and 3 bases from J, with 10 bases between. Germline lookup yields CDR1 SGHAT and CDR2 FQNNGV. The CDR3 sequence: CASSLTGETDTQYF. The CDR3 region has the DNA TGTGCCAGCAGCTTGACGGGAGAGACAGATACGCAGTATTTT.

The V and J genes are TRBV21-1 and TRBJ2-5; TRBD1 is the table's D call and was not checked against the DNA. TRBV21-1 is noted as a pseudogene. The length of the CDR3 is 14 residues. This CDR3 reads CASSRDRGQETQYF. CDR3 coding DNA: TGTGCCAGCAGCCGGGACAGGGGCCAAGAGACCCAGTACTTC.

The chain carries TRBV5-1 and TRBJ1-1; 7 positions match TRBD1. V was pared by 3 bases and J by 0 bases, with 5 bases of the junction left unmatched. The CDR3 consists of 15 residues. The germline CDR1 and CDR2 sequences are SGHRS and YFSETQ. The CDR3 sequence is CASSSLTGMNTEAFF. The CDR3 DNA reads as TGCGCCAGCAGCTCCTTGACAGGGATGAACACTGAAGCTTTCTTT.

The J gene is TRBJ2-3, the V gene TRBV10-1; 9 bases fit TRBD2. The CDR3 sequence is 16 residues long. The V gene end was trimmed by 3 bases and the J gene end by 6 bases; junction bases not matched to a gene: 10. Germline V lookup: CDR1 WNHNN, CDR2 SYGVQD (reference sequence). Here the CDR3 reads CASSDLAGTTWDTQYF. CDR3 sequence (DNA): TGCGCCAGCAGTGACCTAGCGGGAACCACTTGGGATACGCAGTATTTT.

The chain uses TRBV2 and TRBJ2-7; a possible D gene is TRBD2 (7 bases). Germline CDR1 is SNHLY and CDR2 is FYNNEI. The length of the CDR3 is 14 residues. The V and J ends lost 6 bases and 2 bases respectively, with 14 bases between them. The CDR3 coding sequence is TGTGCCAGCAGAGGGGGGGACCCTACCTACGAGCAGTACTTC. Translating it yields CASRGGDPTYEQYF.

CDR3 nucleotides: TGTGCCACCAGCAGAGATATCGGGGAAGCTTTCTTT. Amino acid sequence: CATSRDIGEAFF. The rearrangement uses TRBV15 and TRBJ1-1; D is undetermined. Trimming cost V 0 bases and J 8 bases, with 7 bases left between them. Germline V gene sequence: CDR1 LNHNV, CDR2 YYDKDF (reference sequence). The CDR3 has 12 amino acids. Using reference TRBV15 and TRBJ1-1 for the parts outside the CDR3, the full variable domain is DAMVIQNPRYQVTQFGKPVTLSCSQTLNHNVMYWYQQKSSQAPKLLFHYYDKDFNNEADTPDNFQSRRPNTSFCFLDIRSPGLGDTAMYLCATSRDIGEAFFGQGTRLTVV.

The DNA of the CDR3 is TGTGCCAGCAGTGTAGGAGGGAACTACGAGCAGTACTTC. The encoded protein is CASSVGGNYEQYF. V usage is TRBV2 and J usage is TRBJ2-7; tentatively, D is TRBD2 (6 bases). The CDR3 consists of 13 residues. CDR1 is SNHLY and CDR2 is FYNNEI in the germline V gene. V lost 4 bases to trimming and J lost 3 bases, with 10 bases between them.

The chain couples TRBV19 to TRBJ2-2, with a tentative D call TRBD1 (6 bases). Germline V gives CDR1 LNHDA, CDR2 SQIVND (reference sequence). This CDR3 region has 14 residues. Trimming took 9 bases from V and 6 from J, leaving 17 bases between them. The DNA for the CDR3 is TGTGCCAGCCAACCCCAAACAGGGCCCGGGGAGCTGTTTTTT. This translates into CASQPQTGPGELFF.

The chain carries TRBV7-9 and TRBJ1-4; no clear D gene. CDR1 SEHNR and CDR2 FQNEAQ come from the germline V gene (reference sequence). CDR3 length equals 11 residues. V was cut by 7 bases and J by 5 bases, with 5 bases left in between. This CDR3 is CASTQNEKLFF. The CDR3 bases are TGTGCCAGCACCCAGAATGAAAAACTGTTTTTT.

The chain joins TRBV27 to TRBJ1-2; 10 bases match TRBD1. The CDR3 is 13 residues long. V gave up 2 bases and J gave up 14 bases; unmatched junction bases: 8. From germline, CDR1 is MNHEY and CDR2 SMNVEV (reference sequence). CDR3 coding DNA: TGTGCCAGCAGTTTAGGGACAGGGGAGGTGTATACCTTC. Its protein product is CASSLGTGEVYTF.

This clone was counted only a few times. The J gene is TRBJ2-1, the V gene TRBV11-2; 7 bases match TRBD2. Germline V gives CDR1 SGHAT, CDR2 FQNNGV. This CDR3 spans 15 amino acids. The junction had 6 bases not matched to a gene; V was cut back by 3 bases and J by 4 bases. The CDR3 spells CASSLIGRSYNEQFF. CDR3 DNA: TGTGCCAGCAGCTTGATCGGGAGGTCTTACAATGAGCAGTTCTTC.

This clone turned up a few times. The J gene is TRBJ2-2, the V gene TRBV29-1; the match to TRBD1 covers 8 bases. J lost 4 bases, V lost 7 bases, and 5 bases had no gene match. This CDR3 is built from 13 residues. Germline V gene sequence: CDR1 SQVTM, CDR2 ANQGSEA. The CDR3 is CSARQGSTGELFF. The CDR3 bases are TGCAGCGCTAGACAGGGGAGCACCGGGGAGCTGTTTTTT.

The chain links TRBV18 to TRBJ1-4; D is perhaps TRBD1 (5 bases). Per the germline V gene, CDR1 is KGHSH and CDR2 is LQKENI. V lost 5 bases, J lost 2 bases, and 6 bases lay in between. The CDR3 has 13 residues. The CDR3 coding sequence is TGTGCCAGCTCAAGACAGACTAATGAAAAACTGTTTTTT. Its protein product is CASSRQTNEKLFF. Full variable domain (missing parts from reference TRBV18 and TRBJ1-4): NAGVMQNPRHLVRRRGQEARLRCSPMKGHSHVYWYRQLPEEGLKFMVYLQKENIIDESGMPKERFSAEFPKEGPSILRIQQVVRGDSAAYFCASSRQTNEKLFFGSGTQLSVL.

J is TRBJ1-3 and V is TRBV30, with a weak D call TRBD1 (6 bases). Trimming removed 8 bases at V and 4 bases at J, with 15 bases between. The CDR3 covers 13 residues. Germline CDR1 reads GTSNPN; CDR2 reads SVGIG (reference sequence). The CDR3 reads CATDRSGGNTIYF. As DNA, the CDR3 is TGTGCCACCGACAGGTCGGGAGGAAACACCATATATTTT.

V and J are TRBV7-3 and TRBJ2-3; tentative D call: TRBD2 (6 bases). Germline V gene sequence: CDR1 SGHTA, CDR2 FQGTGA. The ends were cut back, 8 bases at V and 3 bases at J, with 12 bases in the middle. This CDR3 contains 13 residues. The CDR3 DNA sequence: TGTGCCAGCCTAAGGCTAGCGACAGATACGCAGTATTTT. Its translation is CASLRLATDTQYF.

J is TRBJ2-7 and V is TRBV7-2, with 10 bases matching TRBD2. With 6 bases clipped from V and 3 bases from J, the junction kept 8 bases outside the gene matches. The germline V gene encodes CDR1 SGHTA and CDR2 FQGNSA. CDR3 length: 15 amino acids. The CDR3 DNA follows: TGTGCCAGCAGTTATAGCGGGAGGCCGATCTACGAGCAGTACTTC. Translated: CASSYSGRPIYEQYF.

The rearrangement joins TRBV18 to TRBJ1-4, with D perhaps TRBD1 (5 bases). Germline V gene data show CDR1 as KGHSH and CDR2 as LQKENI. This CDR3 is 16 amino acids long. Between the trimmed V and J ends, which lost 4 bases and 7 bases, there was a span of 19 bases. The CDR3 is CASSQDRPVGGEKLFF. The CDR3 DNA is TGTGCCAGCTCACAGGACCGACCGGTCGGGGGTGAAAAACTGTTTTTT.

This rearrangement joins TRBV7-9 to TRBJ2-3; 14 bases are shared with TRBD2. J gave up 0 bases and V 4 bases, and 6 bases lay outside the gene matches. The CDR3 totals 18 residues. CDR1 is SEHNR and CDR2 is FQNEAQ in the germline V gene (reference sequence). CDR3 in amino acids: CASSYPGTSGSSTDTQYF. In nucleotides, the CDR3 is TGTGCCAGCAGCTACCCCGGGACTAGCGGGAGTAGCACAGATACGCAGTATTTT. The whole variable domain, remainder taken from reference TRBV7-9 and TRBJ2-3, is DTGVSQNPRHKITKRGQNVTFRCDPISEHNRLYWYRQTLGQGPEFLTYFQNEAQLEKSRLLSDRFSAERPKGSFSTLEIQRTEQGDSAMYLCASSYPGTSGSSTDTQYFGPGTRLTVL.

The chain recombines TRBV7-9 with TRBJ1-3; 8 nucleotides line up with TRBD1. CDR1 and CDR2 from the germline V gene are SEHNR and FQNEAQ (reference sequence). CDR3 length: 15 amino acids. Trimming at V came to 5 bases and at J to 3 bases, leaving 6 bases not matched to a gene. The CDR3 coding sequence is TGTGCCAGCAGCGCGTCCGGGACAGGTGGAAACACCATATATTTT. Amino acid sequence: CASSASGTGGNTIYF. Filled out from reference TRBV7-9 and TRBJ1-3, the complete variable domain reads DTGVSQNPRHKITKRGQNVTFRCDPISEHNRLYWYRQTLGQGPEFLTYFQNEAQLEKSRLLSDRFSAERPKGSFSTLEIQRTEQGDSAMYLCASSASGTGGNTIYFGEGSWLTVV.

This clone came up a few times. This chain uses TRBV27 with TRBJ2-1; D uncertain. This CDR3 is 15 amino acids long. V dropped 6 bases and J dropped 5 bases, with 17 bases sitting between them. Germline loops: CDR1 MNHEY, CDR2 SMNVEV (reference sequence). CDR3 sequence (DNA): TGTGCCAGCAGAAGCAGGTTGGGCCGACACAATGAGCAGTTCTTC. This gives the protein CASRSRLGRHNEQFF.

This rearrangement joins TRBV5-4 to TRBJ1-1; TRBD1 matches 7 bases. Germline assignment: CDR1 SGHNT and CDR2 YYREEE (reference sequence). The CDR3 consists of 14 residues. The junction had 6 bases not matched to a gene; V was cut back by 4 bases and J by 3 bases. CDR3 sequence (DNA): TGTGCCAGCAGCCCCCCGGACAGGTACACTGAAGCTTTCTTT. The encoded protein is CASSPPDRYTEAFF. The variable domain in full, with the rest retrieved from reference TRBV5-4 and TRBJ1-1, is ETGVTQSPTHLIKTRGQQVTLRCSSQSGHNTVSWYQQALGQGPQFIFQYYREEENGRGNFPPRFSGLQFPNYSSELNVNALELDDSALYLCASSPPDRYTEAFFGQGTRLTVV.

The V gene is TRBV30, the J gene TRBJ1-5; D perhaps matches TRBD1 (6 bases). Between the trimmed V and J ends, which lost 0 bases and 6 bases, there was a span of 15 bases. The CDR3 length is 15 residues. Germline V gene sequence: CDR1 GTSNPN, CDR2 SVGIG (reference sequence). The CDR3 loop is CAWSVLGGAGQPQHF. DNA for the CDR3: TGTGCCTGGAGTGTACTCGGGGGGGCCGGTCAGCCCCAGCATTTT.

This chain connects TRBV27 to TRBJ1-1; D is uncertain. This CDR3 is built from 14 residues. V lost 5 bases to trimming and J lost 0 bases, with 10 bases between them. Germline CDR1 reads MNHEY; CDR2 reads SMNVEV (reference sequence). This chain's CDR3 is CASSVRSLNTEAFF. The CDR3 nucleotides are TGTGCCAGCAGTGTGAGGTCACTGAACACTGAAGCTTTCTTT.

V gene TRBV29-1 combines with J gene TRBJ2-2; perhaps TRBD1 as D (6 bases). Trimming took 2 bases from V and 1 from J, leaving 14 bases between them. The CDR3 has 16 residues. Germline V gene lookup returns CDR1 SQVTM and CDR2 ANQGSEA. CDR3 sequence (DNA): TGCAGCGTTGAACCGGCTTACAGGGTGAACACCGGGGAGCTGTTTTTT. This sequence encodes CSVEPAYRVNTGELFF.

This clone has only one observation. This chain links TRBV5-1 with TRBJ2-3; D possibly corresponds to TRBD2 (5 bases). The CDR3 has 13 amino acids. V was shortened by 1 base and J by 2 bases, with 5 bases between the two germline ends. The germline CDR1 and CDR2 sequences are SGHRS and YFSETQ. The CDR3 sequence is CASSLLATDTQYF. Here the CDR3 DNA reads TGCGCCAGCAGCTTGCTAGCCACAGATACGCAGTATTTT.

J is TRBJ2-6 and V is TRBV9; D might be TRBD1 (6 bases). The length of the CDR3 is 18 residues. Between the trimmed V and J ends, which lost 3 bases and 0 bases, there was a span of 16 bases. Germline values: CDR1 SGDLS, CDR2 YYNGEE. CDR3 nucleotide sequence: TGTGCCAGCAGCGAGCCCCGTGGGGGCGGCTCTGGGGCCAACGTCCTGACTTTC. It yields the protein CASSEPRGGGSGANVLTF.

The rearrangement links TRBV5-1 to TRBJ2-3; 8 bases are shared with TRBD2. The CDR3 is 15 residues long. The germline gives CDR1 SGHRS, CDR2 YFSETQ. V lost 0 bases and J lost 3; bases outside the gene matches: 3. The CDR3 DNA follows: TGCGCCAGCAGCTTGGTAGCGGGATATACAGATACGCAGTATTTT. Its protein is CASSLVAGYTDTQYF.

The chain recombines TRBV14 with TRBJ1-2; 9 nucleotides match TRBD1. Germline V gene sequence: CDR1 SGHDN, CDR2 FVKESK. The V and J ends lost 3 bases and 7 bases, in that order; junction bases with no gene match: 15. The length of the CDR3 is 17 residues. CDR3 loop: CASSHFSPGQGLFGYTF. The CDR3 DNA sequence: TGTGCCAGCAGCCACTTTTCTCCGGGACAGGGTTTGTTTGGCTACACCTTC.

The CDR3 DNA reads TGTGCCAGCAGTGTCACCAGGGGGTCAGGGAACACTGAAGCTTTCTTT. Its translation is CASSVTRGSGNTEAFF. The chain uses TRBV6-1 and TRBJ1-1; the match to TRBD1 covers 7 bases. With 4 bases clipped from V and 1 base from J, the junction kept 9 bases outside the gene matches. The CDR3 spans 16 residues. Germline loops: CDR1 MNHNS, CDR2 SASEGT.